This T cell receptor (beta chain) was observed in a study of a mutant IDH1 vaccine in newly diagnosed glioma. About the research overall: Patients got their first vaccination 4-6 weeks after radiotherapy alone, or with temozolomide cycles.

Details on this clone: The antigen remains unidentified.

The CDR3 has 16 residues. Germline trimming cut 4 bases from V and 2 bases from J; bases unmatched to any gene: 8. From germline, CDR1 is MNHEY and CDR2 SVGAGI. Time point denoted: week 23, last vaccination. In the vaccine, a single dose held 300 ug of the mutant IDH1 20-mer peptide, along with topical imiquimod. The study enrolled donors with new WHO grade 3 or 4 IDH1-mutant, ATRX-lost astrocytomas. Here immunoSEQ multiplex PCR was the method, and the copy in TCRdb shows in-frame clones only, minus some. The table records 40,000 to 45,000 clones, roughly 84% of them present only once. The source material was PBMCs, sampled from a glioma patient whose treatment included an IDH1 peptide vaccine. The sequence was obtained from a young woman with glioma. Some clones in this sample may be carry-over from other donors' samples. J is TRBJ2-1 and V is TRBV6-5, with 7 bases matching TRBD2. CDR3 nucleotide sequence: TGTGCCAGCAGTTCCGGGAGCGGGACCCCCTACAATGAGCAGTTCTTC. This gives the protein CASSSGSGTPYNEQFF.